At least ten counts were recorded for the clone carrying this T cell receptor (beta chain). Trimming cost V 5 bases and J 3 bases; bases outside gene matches: 30. The germline V gene encodes CDR1 LGHNA and CDR2 YSLEER. The CDR3 runs 23 residues. TCRdb re-analysed the RT-PCR reads in MiXCR, keeping a single row per CDR3 protein. In the table there are about 680,000 distinct CDR3 sequences, more than 13% of which are singletons. This TCR came from a female donor in good health, serving as a healthy control. The sequencing input was memory CD4+ T cells from blood. J is TRBJ2-2 and V is TRBV4-3, with 7 positions matching TRBD1. The chain's CDR3 is CASSSHQSNWDSLGRGDTGELFF. The CDR3 region has the DNA TGCGCCAGCAGCTCTCACCAAAGTAACTGGGACAGCCTGGGGCGCGGAGACACCGGGGAGCTGTTTTTT.